The 17 T cell receptor beta chains in this list originate from one sample, sequenced in a study of T and B cells in COVID-19 patients. Each TRB amplification used roughly 220-550 ng of genomic DNA from blood. BIOMED2 TRB-A/B primer pools were used in multiplex TRB PCR. TCRdb reprocessed the multiplex PCR reads via MiXCR and lists one record per CDR3 protein. The profile shows over 9,500 distinct CDR3 sequences, nearly 30% of them singletons. The source material was blood. These receptors were collected from a human donor who had recovered from COVID-19.

This clonotype was seen a single time. The chain has TRBV24-1 and TRBJ2-2, with TRBD1 matching 7 bases. The CDR3 sequence is 15 residues long. CDR1 is KGHDR, CDR2 SFDVKD, per germline. After removal of 6 bases from V and 6 bases from J, the junction contained 9 bases not matched to a gene. The CDR3 is CATSKGDRGSGELFF. The CDR3 DNA follows: TGTGCCACCAGTAAAGGGGACAGAGGTTCCGGGGAGCTGTTTTTT.

This chain uses TRBV6-5 with TRBJ2-7; a possible D gene is TRBD1 (6 bases). This CDR3 has 13 residues. Trimming stripped 10 bases from V and 7 bases from J, with 20 bases between. The germline V gene has CDR1 MNHEY and CDR2 SVGAGI. The CDR3, as DNA: TGTGCCATCACCCGGACAGCTTTAGAGGAGCAGTACTTC. Encoded protein: CAITRTALEEQYF.

This sequence joins TRBV7-2 and TRBJ2-7; possible D gene TRBD2, 7 bases. The CDR3 extends over 18 amino acids. With 4 bases removed from V and 0 bases from J, the gap between germline ends came to 22 bases. The V gene's germline CDR1 is SGHTA and CDR2 FQGNSA. CDR3 in amino acids: CASSSRLLVRGASYEQYF. CDR3 in DNA: TGTGCCAGCAGCTCTCGACTACTCGTACGGGGGGCCTCCTACGAGCAGTACTTC.

This clonotype was seen only a few times. The chain recombines TRBV12-3 or TRBV12-4 with TRBJ2-1; D gene ambiguous. V was pared by 7 bases and J by 15 bases, with 16 bases between. The length of the CDR3 is 11 residues. DNA for the CDR3: TGTGCCAGCACCTCCTATATTAGACTGTTCTTC. Residues: CASTSYIRLFF.

This clonotype was counted a few times. The gene calls are TRBV7-2 and TRBJ2-1, with 7 positions matching TRBD1. In germline, CDR1 is SGHTA, CDR2 FQGNSA. This CDR3 contains 15 residues. After removal of 6 bases from V and 7 bases from J, the junction contained 12 bases not matched to a gene. CDR3 in amino acids: CASRDGQGVPNEQFF. The CDR3 nucleotides read TGTGCCAGCAGGGACGGGCAGGGGGTCCCTAATGAGCAGTTCTTC.

This clonotype was counted once. The chain is built from TRBV19 and TRBJ1-6; TRBD1 matches 7 bases. After removal of 6 bases from V and 8 bases from J, the junction contained 13 bases not matched to a gene. Germline V gene lookup returns CDR1 LNHDA and CDR2 SQIVND (reference sequence). The CDR3 has 16 amino acids. CDR3 loop: CASRSRGTGADSPLHF. Written as DNA, the CDR3 is TGTGCCAGTAGGTCCAGGGGGACGGGAGCCGATTCACCCCTCCACTTT.

The rearrangement uses TRBV6-2 or TRBV6-3 and TRBJ2-4, with unresolved D. Trimming took off 4 bases at V and 4 bases at J, with 8 bases between the two ends. The CDR3 is made up of 13 amino acids. Germline CDR1 MNHEY, CDR2 SVGEGT. CDR3 sequence (DNA): TGTGCCAGCAGTTGGACGGTGAAAAACATTCAGTACTTC. Protein product: CASSWTVKNIQYF.

This CDR3 reads CASSESWTGISNQPQHF. The CDR3 region has the DNA TGTGCCAGCAGTGAATCTTGGACTGGTATTTCCAATCAGCCCCAGCATTTT. V is TRBV12-3 or TRBV12-4 and J is TRBJ1-5, with D uncertain. CDR3 length equals 17 residues. V lost 5 bases to trimming and J lost 3 bases, with 20 bases between them.

This clonotype rates as medium-sized (0.01 to 0.1%). This sequence joins TRBV29-1 and TRBJ2-2, with 8 bases lining up with TRBD1. This CDR3 has 12 residues. The J segment lost 6 bases and the V segment lost 6 bases, leaving 3 bases of the junction unmatched. CDR1 is SQVTM, CDR2 ANQGSEA, per germline. The CDR3 nucleotides are TGCAGCGTACAGACAGGGGCCGGGGAGCTGTTTTTT. This gives the protein CSVQTGAGELFF.

The chain combines TRBV6-5 with TRBJ2-7; weak D call: TRBD2 (5 bases). V was pared by 4 bases and J by 7 bases, with 8 bases between. Germline CDR1 is MNHEY and CDR2 is SVGAGI. CDR3 length: 11 residues. DNA for the CDR3: TGTGCCAGCAGTTCCCCGGGGGAGCAGTACTTC. This gives the protein CASSSPGEQYF.

This rearrangement joins TRBV15 to TRBJ2-7, with TRBD2 matching over 7 bases. The CDR3 runs to 12 residues. The V gene end was trimmed by 5 bases and the J gene end by 4 bases; junction bases not matched to a gene: 2. Germline assignment: CDR1 LNHNV and CDR2 YYDKDF (reference sequence). CDR3 sequence: CATSLSGYEQYF. The CDR3 DNA reads TGTGCCACCAGCCTTAGCGGGTACGAGCAGTACTTC.

J is TRBJ2-7 and V is TRBV7-6, with 9 bases that match TRBD2. The ends lost 5 bases at V and 3 bases at J; junction bases unmatched: 5. The germline CDR1 and CDR2 sequences are SGHVS and FNYEAQ. This CDR3 contains 14 residues. The CDR3 loop reads CASSLSGSNYEQYF. The CDR3 DNA follows: TGTGCCAGCAGCCTTAGCGGGAGTAACTACGAGCAGTACTTC.

Note on this clonotype: A single base separates this from a much larger clone, so it may be a read error. The chain employs TRBV6-2 or TRBV6-3 and TRBJ2-7, with D tentatively TRBD1 (6 bases). Germline values: CDR1 MNHEY, CDR2 SVGEGT. Trimming cost V 7 bases and J 4 bases, with 20 bases left between them. This CDR3 comprises 15 residues. Here the CDR3 DNA reads TGTGCCAGCATCAACAGGTACCCAGGGGCGTACGAGCAGTACGTC. It translates to CASINRYPGAYEQYV.

Regarding this clonotype: This may be a read error: a much more frequent sequence differs by one nucleotide. This chain links TRBV6-5 with TRBJ2-5; no clear D. With the DNA end fitting TRBJ2-7 better, the J assignment may be wrong. Germline lookup yields CDR1 MNHEY and CDR2 SVGAGI. The CDR3 sequence is 15 residues long. The CDR3 DNA sequence: TGTGCCAGCAGTTACGGATCGGGCCTCTCCTACGAGCAGTACTTC. Translating it yields CASSYGSGLSYEQYF.

This clonotype was counted a few times. The genes are TRBV14 and TRBJ2-2, with D perhaps TRBD1 (5 bases). This CDR3 is built from 16 residues. CDR1 and CDR2 from the germline V gene are SGHDN and FVKESK. With 3 bases removed from V and 5 bases from J, the gap between germline ends came to 16 bases. DNA of the CDR3: TGTGCCAGCAGCCAGATAGGCAGGGAAACGACCGGGGAGCTGTTTTTT. Its translation is CASSQIGRETTGELFF. Together with reference TRBV14 and TRBJ2-2, the CDR3 gives the full variable domain: EAGVTQFPSHSVIEKGQTVTLRCDPISGHDNLYWYRRVMGKEIKFLLHFVKESKQDESGMPNNRFLAERTGGTYSTLKVQPAELEDSGVYFCASSQIGRETTGELFFGEGSRLTVL.

The rearrangement links TRBV6-1 to TRBJ2-3; D call uncertain. The germline V gene has CDR1 MNHNS and CDR2 SASEGT. V was trimmed by 5 bases and J by 2 bases, leaving 17 bases between them. CDR3 length equals 16 residues. The CDR3 is CASSRTGKQTTDTQYF. The CDR3, as DNA: TGTGCCAGCAGTCGGACCGGCAAACAGACCACAGATACGCAGTATTTT.

The chain carries TRBV30 and TRBJ2-1; D call uncertain. Trimming shortened V by 4 bases and J by 8 bases, and 6 bases separated the two germline ends. Germline V gene data show CDR1 as GTSNPN and CDR2 as SVGIG (reference sequence). The CDR3 runs to 10 residues. This CDR3 is CAWKVDEQFF. DNA for the CDR3: TGTGCCTGGAAGGTCGATGAGCAGTTCTTC.